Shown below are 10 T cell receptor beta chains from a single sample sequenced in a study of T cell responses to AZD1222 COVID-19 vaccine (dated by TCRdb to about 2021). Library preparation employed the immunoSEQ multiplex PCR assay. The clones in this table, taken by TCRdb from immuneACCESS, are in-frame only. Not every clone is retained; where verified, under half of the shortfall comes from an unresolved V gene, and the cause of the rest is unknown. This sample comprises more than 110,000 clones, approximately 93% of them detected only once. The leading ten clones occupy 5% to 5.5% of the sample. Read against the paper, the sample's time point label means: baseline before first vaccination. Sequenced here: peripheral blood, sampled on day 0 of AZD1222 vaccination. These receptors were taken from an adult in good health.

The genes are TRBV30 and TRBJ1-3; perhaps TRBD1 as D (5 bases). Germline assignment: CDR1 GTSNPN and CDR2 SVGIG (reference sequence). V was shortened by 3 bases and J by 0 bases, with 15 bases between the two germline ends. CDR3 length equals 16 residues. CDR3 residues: CAWRSPQGNSGNTIYF. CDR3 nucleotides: TGTGCCTGGAGGAGCCCCCAGGGAAACTCTGGAAACACCATATATTTT.

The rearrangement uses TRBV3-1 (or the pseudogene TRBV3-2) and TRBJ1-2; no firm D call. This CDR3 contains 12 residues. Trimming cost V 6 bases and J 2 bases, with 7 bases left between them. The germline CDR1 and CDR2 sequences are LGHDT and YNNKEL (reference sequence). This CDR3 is CASRSHNYGYTF. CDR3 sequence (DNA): TGTGCCAGCAGATCCCACAACTATGGCTACACCTTC.

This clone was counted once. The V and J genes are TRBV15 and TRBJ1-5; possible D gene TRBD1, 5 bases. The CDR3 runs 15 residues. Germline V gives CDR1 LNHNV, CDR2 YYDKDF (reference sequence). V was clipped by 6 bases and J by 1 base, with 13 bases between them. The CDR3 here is CATSRDFLSNQPQHF. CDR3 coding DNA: TGTGCCACCAGTAGGGACTTTCTCAGCAATCAGCCCCAGCATTTT.

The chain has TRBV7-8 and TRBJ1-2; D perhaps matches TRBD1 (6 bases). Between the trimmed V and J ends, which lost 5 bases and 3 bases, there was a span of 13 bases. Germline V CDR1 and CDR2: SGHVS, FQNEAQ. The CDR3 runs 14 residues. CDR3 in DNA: TGTGCCAGCAGCCGAGAACAGGGCGACTATGGCTACACCTTC. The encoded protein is CASSREQGDYGYTF.

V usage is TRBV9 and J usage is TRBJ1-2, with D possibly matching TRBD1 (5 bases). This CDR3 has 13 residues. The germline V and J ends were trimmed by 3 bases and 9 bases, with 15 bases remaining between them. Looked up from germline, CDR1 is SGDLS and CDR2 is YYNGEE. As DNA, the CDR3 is TGTGCCAGCAGCGCCTCAACAACGGGGCGCTACACCTTC. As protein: CASSASTTGRYTF.

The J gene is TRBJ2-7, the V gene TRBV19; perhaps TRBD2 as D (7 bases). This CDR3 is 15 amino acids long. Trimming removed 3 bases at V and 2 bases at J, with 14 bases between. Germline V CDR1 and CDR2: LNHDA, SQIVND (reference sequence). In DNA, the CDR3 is TGTGCCAGTAGTATCCGGGGGGCATCGACCTACGAGCAGTACTTC. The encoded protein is CASSIRGASTYEQYF.

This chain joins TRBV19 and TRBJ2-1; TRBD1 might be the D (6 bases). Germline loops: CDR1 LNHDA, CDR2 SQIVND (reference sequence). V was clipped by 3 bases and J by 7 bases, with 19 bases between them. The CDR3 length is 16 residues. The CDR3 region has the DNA TGTGCCAGTAGTATGCGGAAAGGGGGTTCTTGGAATGAGCAGTTCTTC. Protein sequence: CASSMRKGGSWNEQFF.

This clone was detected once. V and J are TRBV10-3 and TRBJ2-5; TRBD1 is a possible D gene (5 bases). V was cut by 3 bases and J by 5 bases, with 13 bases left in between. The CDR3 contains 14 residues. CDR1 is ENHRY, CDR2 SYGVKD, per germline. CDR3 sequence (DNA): TGTGCCATCAGTGACTCAGGGCAGGAGGAGACCCAGTACTTC. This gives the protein CAISDSGQEETQYF.

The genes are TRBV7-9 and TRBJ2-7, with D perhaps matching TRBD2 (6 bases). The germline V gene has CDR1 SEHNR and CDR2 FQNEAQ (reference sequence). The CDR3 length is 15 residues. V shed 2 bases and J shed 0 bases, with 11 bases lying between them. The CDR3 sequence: CASSLMEGSSYEQYF. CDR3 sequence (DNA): TGTGCCAGCAGCTTAATGGAGGGGAGCTCCTACGAGCAGTACTTC.

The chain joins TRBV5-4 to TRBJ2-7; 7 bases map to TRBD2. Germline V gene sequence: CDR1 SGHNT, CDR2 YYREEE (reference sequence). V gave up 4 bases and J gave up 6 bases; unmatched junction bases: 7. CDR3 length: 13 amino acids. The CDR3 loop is CASSGGLSPEQYF. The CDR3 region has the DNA TGTGCCAGCAGCGGGGGACTAAGCCCCGAGCAGTACTTC.